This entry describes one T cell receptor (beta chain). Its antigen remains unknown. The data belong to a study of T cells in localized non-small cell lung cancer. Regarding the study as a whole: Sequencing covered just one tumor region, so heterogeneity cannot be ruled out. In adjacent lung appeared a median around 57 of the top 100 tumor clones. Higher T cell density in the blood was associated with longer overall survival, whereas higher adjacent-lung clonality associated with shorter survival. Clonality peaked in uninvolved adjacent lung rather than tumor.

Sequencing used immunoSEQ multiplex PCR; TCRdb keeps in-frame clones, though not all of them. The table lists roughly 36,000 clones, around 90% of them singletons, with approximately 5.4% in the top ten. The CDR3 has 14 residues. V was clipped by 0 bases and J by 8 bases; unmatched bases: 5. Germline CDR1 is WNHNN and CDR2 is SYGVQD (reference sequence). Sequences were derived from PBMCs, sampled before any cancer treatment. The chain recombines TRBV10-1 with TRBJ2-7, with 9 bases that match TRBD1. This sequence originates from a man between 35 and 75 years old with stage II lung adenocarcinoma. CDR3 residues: CASSESRTGDKQYF. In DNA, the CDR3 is TGCGCCAGCAGTGAGTCAAGGACAGGGGACAAGCAGTACTTC.